The 14 T cell receptor beta chains below all came from one sample that was sequenced in a study of T cells after yellow fever vaccination. MiXCR was run by TCRdb on the 5' RACE reads, yielding one entry per CDR3 protein. The table has 450,000 to 600,000 distinct CDR3 sequences, roughly a sixth seen once; the top ten hold about 18%. This specimen consisted of PBMCs, obtained 5 days after the first yellow fever vaccination. These receptors all stem from a man younger than 35 who received the YFV17D yellow fever vaccine.

This clonotype has a handful of counts. The V and J genes are TRBV7-9 and TRBJ2-6, with D perhaps matching TRBD1 or TRBD2 (6 bases each). From germline, CDR1 is SEHNR and CDR2 FQNEAQ (reference sequence). This CDR3 comprises 15 residues. The V end lost 11 bases, the J end lost 2 bases, and 16 bases lay between the germline ends. CDR3 DNA sequence: TGTGCCCTCTCGGGGGCCGAAACTGGGGCCAACGTCCTGACTTTC. Translation: CALSGAETGANVLTF.

This sequence joins TRBV5-1 and TRBJ2-3, with D possibly TRBD1 on 5 matching bases. The CDR3 has 14 amino acids. The V gene lost 7 bases and the J gene lost 0 bases, with 12 bases spanning the gap. The germline V gene has CDR1 SGHRS and CDR2 YFSETQ. CDR3 DNA sequence: TGCGCCAGCCAGGGTTTTTCGAGCACAGATACGCAGTATTTT. This translates into CASQGFSSTDTQYF.

The chain links TRBV6-5 to TRBJ2-7, with 9 positions matching TRBD1. J was trimmed by 6 bases and V by 2 bases; bases with no gene match: 5. The CDR3 length is 14 residues. In germline, CDR1 is MNHEY, CDR2 SVGAGI. CDR3: CASSYGTGLREQYF. CDR3 DNA: TGTGCCAGCAGTTACGGGACAGGGTTGCGCGAGCAGTACTTC.

This clonotype turned up a few times. The CDR3 region has the DNA TGTGCCAGCAGTTACCAACCTCGATACACAGATACGCAGTATTTT. Encoded protein: CASSYQPRYTDTQYF. The chain uses TRBV6-5 and TRBJ2-3; D is unclear. This CDR3 has 15 residues. CDR1 is MNHEY, CDR2 SVGAGI, per germline. V lost 2 bases and J 2 bases, leaving 11 bases between the germline ends.

This clonotype was observed a handful of times. The rearrangement joins TRBV12-3 or TRBV12-4 to TRBJ2-5; D is unresolved. The V gene lost 5 bases and the J gene lost 5 bases, with 9 bases spanning the gap. The CDR3 runs 12 residues. CDR3 protein: CASSPHAETQYF. The DNA of the CDR3 is TGTGCCAGCAGTCCACACGCGGAGACCCAGTACTTC.

This clonotype was counted many times. This rearrangement joins TRBV24-1 to TRBJ2-1; 10 bases map to TRBD2. The CDR3 is made up of 12 amino acids. J lost 14 bases, V lost 4 bases, and 4 bases had no gene match. CDR1 KGHDR and CDR2 SFDVKD come from the germline V gene. The CDR3 DNA reads as TGTGCCACCAGTGACCCCGGGACTAGCGAGTTCTTC. This gives the protein CATSDPGTSEFF.

This clonotype occurred a few times. The genes are TRBV5-4 and TRBJ2-3, with D unresolved. The CDR3 runs 15 residues. Germline V gives CDR1 SGHNT, CDR2 YYREEE (reference sequence). Trimming shortened V by 0 bases and J by 2 bases, and 10 bases separated the two germline ends. CDR3 coding DNA: TGTGCCAGCAGCTTGGATGCACGGACCACAGATACGCAGTATTTT. The encoded protein is CASSLDARTTDTQYF. Based on the CDR3 plus reference TRBV5-4 and TRBJ2-3, the full variable domain is ETGVTQSPTHLIKTRGQQVTLRCSSQSGHNTVSWYQQALGQGPQFIFQYYREEENGRGNFPPRFSGLQFPNYSSELNVNALELDDSALYLCASSLDARTTDTQYFGPGTRLTVL.

The V call is TRBV6-5, the J call TRBJ1-6, with a weak D call TRBD1 (6 bases). Germline CDR1 reads MNHEY; CDR2 reads SVGAGI. Trimming took 2 bases from V and 8 from J, leaving 13 bases between them. The CDR3 runs 15 residues. The CDR3, as DNA: TGTGCCAGCAGTTACGGTACGGGGACACATTCACCCCTCCACTTT. It codes for CASSYGTGTHSPLHF.

This sequence joins TRBV12-3 or TRBV12-4 and TRBJ2-5; TRBD2 aligns across 9 bases. The CDR3 runs to 16 residues. Trimming cost V 4 bases and J 2 bases; bases outside gene matches: 8. The CDR3 region is CASSSSLAGTQETQYF. The CDR3 DNA follows: TGTGCCAGCAGTTCGTCGCTAGCGGGGACGCAAGAGACCCAGTACTTC.

Of note for this clonotype: At one boundary the junction diverges from the germline segment, which might be a read error. The chain combines TRBV14 with TRBJ2-2, with no clear D. CDR3 length: 16 residues. Germline V lookup: CDR1 SGHDN, CDR2 FVKESK. The CDR3 region is CASSRLLLGATEELFF. Here the CDR3 DNA reads TGTGCCAGCAGTCGACTCCTCCTAGGCGCTACCGAGGAGCTGTTTTTT.

This chain uses TRBV4-2 with TRBJ2-3; the match to TRBD1 covers 10 bases. This CDR3 spans 16 amino acids. Germline V CDR1 and CDR2: LGHNA, YNFKEQ. The trim removed 0 bases at V and 5 bases at J, leaving 5 bases unmatched. The chain's CDR3 is CASSQEGTGVGDTQYF. CDR3 DNA sequence: TGTGCCAGCAGCCAAGAGGGGACAGGGGTCGGAGATACGCAGTATTTT.

This clonotype was counted a few times. J is TRBJ1-4 and V is TRBV6-5, with D hard to call. The CDR3 covers 14 residues. V was pared by 2 bases and J by 10 bases, with 14 bases between. Germline V gene data show CDR1 as MNHEY and CDR2 as SVGAGI. The CDR3 sequence: CASSYGQVPRKLFF. Here the CDR3 DNA reads TGTGCCAGCAGTTACGGGCAGGTCCCACGAAAACTGTTTTTT.

This clonotype has a handful of counts. This chain links TRBV7-9 with TRBJ2-7; D is perhaps TRBD1 or TRBD2 (6 bases each). The CDR3 has 17 amino acids. In germline, CDR1 is SEHNR, CDR2 FQNEAQ (reference sequence). V lost 4 bases and J lost 0, with 19 bases in between. The CDR3 sequence is CASSSGAGPRVSYEQYF. DNA for the CDR3: TGTGCCAGCAGCTCGGGGGCGGGCCCCAGGGTCTCCTACGAGCAGTACTTC. The full variable domain, completed using reference TRBV7-9 and TRBJ2-7, is DTGVSQNPRHKITKRGQNVTFRCDPISEHNRLYWYRQTLGQGPEFLTYFQNEAQLEKSRLLSDRFSAERPKGSFSTLEIQRTEQGDSAMYLCASSSGAGPRVSYEQYFGPGTRLTVT.

This clonotype appeared a few times. CDR3 nucleotides: TGCAGTGCCCTCTCGTACAATCAGATGGGCAGGATAGATGAGCAGTTCTTC. As protein: CSALSYNQMGRIDEQFF. The rearrangement uses TRBV20-1 and TRBJ2-1; no reliable D call. Germline loops: CDR1 DFQATT, CDR2 SNEGSKA (reference sequence). The CDR3 has 17 residues. V gave up 6 bases and J gave up 8 bases, with 29 bases separating them.